This T cell receptor (beta chain) was identified during a study of T cell repertoires in cytomegalovirus infection. Study at large: Shared public TCR beta signatures pointed to both CMV infection and a matching HLA type. Findings of the study overall: Frequencies of public TCR beta families were cumulated, and this identified carriers of CMV plus the relevant HLA. In two of eight donors, the top clonotype was HLA-C-restricted CMV-specific.

One entry per CDR3 protein, called by TCRdb with MiXCR from the reads. Of roughly 300,000 distinct CDR3 sequences in the sample, 8% to 10% were seen once. CDR3 size: 17 residues. CDR1 is WSHSY, CDR2 SAAADI, per germline. The V gene end was trimmed by 0 bases and the J gene end by 7 bases; junction bases not matched to a gene: 10. This clonotype was detected ten times or more. Its antigen remains unidentified. The sequence derives from a human donor in good health (CMV status not recorded). Some clones in this sample may be carry-over from other donors' samples. The sequenced sample consisted of PBMCs. The chain joins TRBV10-2 to TRBJ1-5, with TRBD1 matching over 9 bases. CDR3 coding DNA: TGCGCCAGCAGTGAGTCGAAGACAGGGGGAGTTTGGCAGCCCCAGCATTTT. This encodes CASSESKTGGVWQPQHF.